This T cell receptor (beta chain) was sequenced in a study of cytomegalovirus exposure and HLA in healthy donors. The germline V gene encodes CDR1 SGHVS and CDR2 FQNEAQ. The CDR3 is 17 amino acids. Unmatched junction bases numbered 8, after V lost 5 bases and J lost 2 bases. Clones were sequenced by immunoSEQ multiplex PCR, and TCRdb holds only the in-frame ones, with some missing. The table records about 70,000 clones, roughly 94% of them present only once. The sample consisted of PBMCs. The chain links TRBV7-8 to TRBJ2-6; 8 positions agree with TRBD2. The clonotype originates from a woman aged 18-29 years in good health and CMV-seropositive. The CDR3 loop reads CASSPRVAGTGANVLTF. The CDR3 coding sequence is TGTGCCAGCAGCCCCCGGGTAGCGGGGACTGGGGCCAACGTCCTGACTTTC.